Below, 13 T cell receptor beta chains from the same sample are listed, as sequenced in a study of shared clonotypes between healthy human individuals (TCRdb year 2020). The library was prepared using the immunoSEQ multiplex PCR assay. TCRdb mirrors the immuneACCESS table, restricted to in-frame sequences. Some clones are absent from its copies; in checked studies, under half trace to an unresolved V gene, and the reason for the others is unknown. For this sample there are approximately 710,000 clones; roughly 88% appear just once. The ten largest clonotypes hold roughly 36% of the sample. The sequencing sample was made of memory CD8+ T cells from PBMCs. The cell subset or site label of this sample denotes: CD45RO+ cells pooled with CCR7-negative TemRA cells. These receptors were obtained from a man aged 18 to 30 in good health. Some clones in this sample may be carry-over from other donors' samples.

The gene calls are TRBV19 and TRBJ1-5; D ambiguous. Germline V gene data show CDR1 as LNHDA and CDR2 as SQIVND (reference sequence). Deletions cut 3 bases from V and 4 bases from J, with 13 bases between. The CDR3 is made up of 15 amino acids. CDR3 DNA: TGTGCCAGTAGTATCACGGTCCAGTCGAATCAGCCCCAGCATTTT. As protein: CASSITVQSNQPQHF.

The J gene is TRBJ2-1, the V gene TRBV28; 8 bases are a match to TRBD2. The CDR3 consists of 17 residues. The germline CDR1 and CDR2 sequences are MDHEN and SYDVKM. V was pared by 4 bases and J by 9 bases, with 17 bases of the junction left unmatched. The CDR3 DNA reads as TGTGCCAGCAGTTCCTACCGAGGACTAGCTCGGGGACGTGAGCAGTTCTTC. Translated, it gives CASSSYRGLARGREQFF.

As DNA, the CDR3 is TGTGCCAGCAGTCCCCCGGGGGTCGGCGCGTCCAGTGAGCAGTTCTTC. As protein: CASSPPGVGASSEQFF. This chain joins TRBV28 and TRBJ2-1; D is perhaps TRBD2 (6 bases). Deletions cut 5 bases from V and 9 bases from J, with 23 bases between. Germline V lookup: CDR1 MDHEN, CDR2 SYDVKM. This CDR3 contains 16 residues.

This chain joins TRBV4-3 and TRBJ2-1; TRBD2 aligns across 14 bases. The CDR3 runs 15 residues. J gave up 13 bases and V 0 bases, and 5 bases lay outside the gene matches. Germline-derived CDR1 and CDR2 are LGHNA and YSLEER. CDR3 sequence (DNA): TGCGCCAGCAGCCAAGATCCCGGACTAGCGGGAGGCCAGTTCTTC. Its translation is CASSQDPGLAGGQFF.

Concerning this clone: The sample has other DNA sequences that encode this CDR3 too. The chain carries TRBV5-8 and TRBJ2-3, with TRBD1 matching 8 bases. This CDR3 spans 15 amino acids. The V gene's germline CDR1 is SGHTS and CDR2 YDEGEE. The trim removed 0 bases at V and 2 bases at J, leaving 2 bases unmatched. CDR3 coding DNA: TGTGCCAGCAGCTTGGGGACAGGGAACACAGATACGCAGTATTTT. Protein product: CASSLGTGNTDTQYF.

The rearrangement links TRBV30 to TRBJ1-6; perhaps TRBD1 as D (5 bases). The germline V gene encodes CDR1 GTSNPN and CDR2 SVGIG (reference sequence). V was clipped by 0 bases and J by 9 bases, with 12 bases between them. The length of the CDR3 is 14 residues. The CDR3 region is CAWSVRQGLSPLHF. The CDR3 coding sequence is TGTGCCTGGAGTGTACGTCAGGGTCTTTCACCCCTCCACTTT.

The chain employs TRBV27 and TRBJ2-7, with D perhaps given as TRBD1 or TRBD2 (5 bases each). V was pared by 2 bases and J by 4 bases, with 12 bases between. Germline CDR1 MNHEY, CDR2 SMNVEV (reference sequence). The CDR3 contains 14 residues. The DNA for the CDR3 is TGTGCCAGCAGTTTAAGGTACGGGGCTTACGAGCAGTACTTC. Translation: CASSLRYGAYEQYF.

This chain joins TRBV28 and TRBJ2-7, with D unclear. This CDR3 has 15 residues. Germline V gene data show CDR1 as MDHEN and CDR2 as SYDVKM. V was shortened by 6 bases and J by 0 bases, with 15 bases between the two germline ends. Written as DNA, the CDR3 is TGTGCCAGCAGCCCGGCTACCTGGAGCTCCTACGAGCAGTACTTC. Translation: CASSPATWSSYEQYF.

To note about this clone: Within the sample, other DNA sequences also encode this same CDR3. The chain joins TRBV4-1 to TRBJ1-2, with D possibly matching TRBD1 (5 bases). The germline V gene encodes CDR1 MGHRA and CDR2 YSYEKL. V lost 1 base and J lost 3, with 9 bases in between. This CDR3 has 14 residues. CDR3 in amino acids: CASSQVAGDYGYTF. CDR3 bases: TGCGCCAGCAGCCAAGTTGCGGGGGACTATGGCTACACCTTC.

V is TRBV7-9 and J is TRBJ2-3; 11 bases are a match to TRBD1. The junction had 8 bases not matched to a gene; V was cut back by 7 bases and J by 2 bases. The CDR3 is 16 residues long. The germline CDR1 and CDR2 sequences are SEHNR and FQNEAQ (reference sequence). CDR3 protein: CASNPGQGAFTDTQYF. CDR3 in DNA: TGTGCCAGCAACCCAGGACAGGGGGCCTTCACAGATACGCAGTATTTT.

This clone was recorded only once. The junction departs from germline at one end; a sequencing error may be responsible. The rearrangement uses TRBV13 and TRBJ1-2; TRBD1 aligns across 9 bases. There are 15 residues in the CDR3. CDR1 is PRHDT and CDR2 is FYEKMQ in the germline V gene (reference sequence). CDR3 region: CASSVGTGFNYGYTF. The CDR3 coding sequence is TGTGCCAGCAGCGTAGGGACAGGGTTTAACTATGGCTACACCTTC.

In this sample, this clone turned up once. The J gene is TRBJ2-7, the V gene TRBV19; D is undetermined. The V end was cut by 3 bases, the J end by 2 bases, with 8 bases between. The germline gives CDR1 LNHDA, CDR2 SQIVND (reference sequence). CDR3 length: 13 amino acids. The CDR3 nucleotides read TGTGCCAGTAGTATGGCAGCCGCCTACGAGCAGTACTTC. The encoded protein is CASSMAAAYEQYF.

The chain combines TRBV29-1 with TRBJ1-2; D ambiguous. CDR1 and CDR2 (germline): SQVTM, ANQGSEA. The ends were cut back, 0 bases at V and 5 bases at J, with 7 bases in the middle. The CDR3 totals 12 residues. The CDR3 here is CSVEEGFYGYTF. In nucleotides, the CDR3 is TGCAGCGTTGAAGAAGGGTTTTATGGCTACACCTTC.